The clone carrying this TCR beta chain came up many times. Its antigen is unknown. RNA transcripts provided the source from which TCR beta CDR3 regions were amplified. Researchers ran a first-round RT-PCR on the TCR CDR3 using the HTBI primer set. TCRdb reanalysed the multiplex PCR reads using MiXCR and keeps one entry per CDR3 protein. The table has 480,000 or so distinct CDR3 sequences, 13% to 15% seen once. V lost 0 bases to trimming and J lost 3 bases, with 11 bases between them. Per the germline V gene, CDR1 is SGHVS and CDR2 is FQNEAQ. The CDR3 is 16 residues long. Exclusion criteria comprised uncontrolled infection, other autoimmune disease, pregnancy or lactation. Each diagnosis drew on symptoms, thyroxine, TRAb, thyroid ultrasound and orbital computed tomography findings. The data derive from a study of T cells in Graves' hyperthyroidism and ophthalmopathy. Regarding the study as a whole: Prediction of ophthalmopathy progression came a median around 6.5 months pre-onset. Ophthalmopathy was separated from stable hyperthyroidism by a 13 V-J model.

The chain couples TRBV7-8 to TRBJ2-2, with D possibly TRBD2 on 5 matching bases. The sequencing sample was made of blood. The clonotype comes from a woman under 30 with Graves' hyperthyroidism. The chain's CDR3 is CASSLASQRHTGELFF. The DNA for the CDR3 is TGTGCCAGCAGCTTAGCGAGTCAGCGGCACACCGGGGAGCTGTTTTTT.